This T cell receptor beta chain was profiled in a study of CXCR3-negative and CXCR3-positive naive CD8 T cells. Overall study: TRB reads totalled about 130 million, about 1.5 +/- 0.3 million per library.

UMI-tagged TRB cDNA libraries were built via 5' RACE. For each CDR3 protein, TCRdb gives one entry from its re-call of the 5' RACE reads, without DNA. The sample's table shows 150,000 or so distinct CDR3 sequences. Notes on the study in general: Naive subsets expressed similar surface CD5; TRB CDR3 features served to infer TCR strength.

In regard to this clonotype: No antigen is known for it.

The germline gives CDR1 SGHTA, CDR2 FQGTGA. CDR3 length equals 13 residues. The sequence came from a human donor in good health. Some clones in this sample may be carry-over from other donors' samples. Source material: naive CXCR3- CD8+ T cells from blood. Indicated subset: CD45RO-CCR7+CD27+CD95- naive CD8+ T cells lacking CXCR3 (TNR3-). This rearrangement joins TRBV7-3 to TRBJ2-5; without DNA, the TCRdb call of TRBD1 cannot be checked. This CDR3 reads CASSQGQGETQYF.